This T cell receptor beta chain is drawn from a study of metastatic and nonmetastatic thyroid tumors. Turning to the study itself: Repertoires from blood and tumor or nodule tissue of malignant and benign thyroid patients were compared. Overall study results and limits: As reported, TCR beta diversity in blood and tumor was significantly higher in malignant thyroid tumors than in benign nodules.

No treatment had been given to any patient before thyroid surgery. In the original workflow: Variation in CDR3 across clinicopathological groups served as the basis for constructing a distant-metastasis classifier in papillary thyroid cancer. TCRdb ran MiXCR on the PCR reads. These V and J calls are TCRdb output, not the study's own analysis. Here the sample spans over 20,000 clones, over 25% being singletons. This CDR3 is built from 16 residues. The germline V gene has CDR1 MNHEY and CDR2 SMNVEV (reference sequence). Trimming removed 4 bases from V and 3 bases from J, with 18 bases in between. This clone was picked up many times. Its antigen is not known. Other DNA variants within this sample encode the same CDR3.

The receptor comes from a female donor with papillary thyroid cancer or a benign thyroid nodule (not recorded which). Some clones in this sample may be carry-over from other donors' samples. Sequencing input: blood. The chain couples TRBV27 to TRBJ1-1; D ambiguous. This chain's CDR3 is CASSSSWADWDTEAFF. Here the CDR3 DNA reads TGTGCCAGCAGTTCCTCTTGGGCAGATTGGGACACTGAAGCTTTCTTT.